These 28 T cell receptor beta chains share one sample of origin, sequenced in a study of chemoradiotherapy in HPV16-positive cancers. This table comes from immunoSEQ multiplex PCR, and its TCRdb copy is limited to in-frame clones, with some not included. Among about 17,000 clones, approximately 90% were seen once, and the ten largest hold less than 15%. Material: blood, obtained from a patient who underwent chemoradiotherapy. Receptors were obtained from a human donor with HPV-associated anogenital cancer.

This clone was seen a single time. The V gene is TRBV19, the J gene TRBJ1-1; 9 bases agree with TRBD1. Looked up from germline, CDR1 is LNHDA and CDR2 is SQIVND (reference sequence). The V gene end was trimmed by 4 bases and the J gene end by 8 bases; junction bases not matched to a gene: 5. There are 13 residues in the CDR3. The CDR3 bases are TGTGCCAGTAGTACAGGGACAGGGTCCGAAGCTTTCTTT. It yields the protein CASSTGTGSEAFF.

The DNA for the CDR3 is TGTGCCAGCAGCGCCGGGGGCCTCCAACTAGGTGGCTACACCTTC. Its protein product is CASSAGGLQLGGYTF. V is TRBV9 and J is TRBJ1-2; D might be TRBD1 (6 bases). Germline V gives CDR1 SGDLS, CDR2 YYNGEE. Trimming took off 3 bases at V and 7 bases at J, with 19 bases between the two ends. The CDR3 contains 15 residues. The whole variable domain, filled in from reference TRBV9 and TRBJ1-2, reads DSGVTQTPKHLITATGQRVTLRCSPRSGDLSVYWYQQSLDQGLQFLIQYYNGEERAKGNILERFSAQQFPDLHSELNLSSLELGDSALYFCASSAGGLQLGGYTFGSGTRLTVV.

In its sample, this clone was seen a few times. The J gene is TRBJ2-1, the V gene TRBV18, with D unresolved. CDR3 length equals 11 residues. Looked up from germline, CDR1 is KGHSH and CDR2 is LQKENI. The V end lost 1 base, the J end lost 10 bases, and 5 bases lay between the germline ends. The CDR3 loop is CASSPLSEQFF. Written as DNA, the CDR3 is TGTGCCAGCTCACCACTTTCGGAGCAGTTCTTC. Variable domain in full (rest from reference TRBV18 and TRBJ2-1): NAGVMQNPRHLVRRRGQEARLRCSPMKGHSHVYWYRQLPEEGLKFMVYLQKENIIDESGMPKERFSAEFPKEGPSILRIQQVVRGDSAAYFCASSPLSEQFFGPGTRLTVL.

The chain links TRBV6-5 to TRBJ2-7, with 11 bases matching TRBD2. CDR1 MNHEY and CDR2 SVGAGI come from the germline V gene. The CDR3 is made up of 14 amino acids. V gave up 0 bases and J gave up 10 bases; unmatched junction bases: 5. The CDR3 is CASSYSGLAGGQYF. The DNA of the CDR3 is TGTGCCAGCAGTTACTCGGGGCTAGCGGGGGGCCAGTACTTC.

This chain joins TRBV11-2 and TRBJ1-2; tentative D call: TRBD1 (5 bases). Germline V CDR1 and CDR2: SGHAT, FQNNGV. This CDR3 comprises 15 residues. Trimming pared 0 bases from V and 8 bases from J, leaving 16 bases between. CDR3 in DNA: TGTGCCAGCAGCTTAGATCACGTGGGGGGTACGGGCTACACCTTC. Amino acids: CASSLDHVGGTGYTF.

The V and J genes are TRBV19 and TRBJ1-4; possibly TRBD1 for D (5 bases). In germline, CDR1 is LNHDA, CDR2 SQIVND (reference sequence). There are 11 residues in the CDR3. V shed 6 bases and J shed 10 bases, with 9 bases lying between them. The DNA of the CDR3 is TGTGCCAGTAGGGACAATCGAAAACTGTTTTTT. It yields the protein CASRDNRKLFF.

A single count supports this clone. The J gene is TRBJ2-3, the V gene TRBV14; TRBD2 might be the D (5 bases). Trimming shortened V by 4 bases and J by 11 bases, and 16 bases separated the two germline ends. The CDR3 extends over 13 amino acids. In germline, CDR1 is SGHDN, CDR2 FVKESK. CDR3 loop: CASSPRTGSGQYF. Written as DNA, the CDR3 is TGTGCCAGCAGCCCCCGGACGGGGAGCGGGCAGTATTTT.

The CDR3 nucleotides read TGTGCCAGCAGTTTACGACAGATTGGACCCTATCAGCCCCAGCATTTT. This sequence encodes CASSLRQIGPYQPQHF. The rearrangement links TRBV27 to TRBJ1-5, with D possibly being TRBD1 (5 bases). Germline V gene data show CDR1 as MNHEY and CDR2 as SMNVEV (reference sequence). CDR3 length: 16 amino acids. V was clipped by 2 bases and J by 5 bases, with 16 bases between them.

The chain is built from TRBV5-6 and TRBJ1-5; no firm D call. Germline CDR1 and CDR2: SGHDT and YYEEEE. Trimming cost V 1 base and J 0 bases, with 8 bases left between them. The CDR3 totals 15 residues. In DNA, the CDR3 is TGTGCCAGCAGCTTGAACAGTAATAGCAATCAGCCCCAGCATTTT. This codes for CASSLNSNSNQPQHF.

CDR3 loop: CASSHRTGHEKLFF. The CDR3 DNA sequence: TGTGCCAGCAGTCACCGGACAGGGCACGAAAAACTGTTTTTT. This chain connects TRBV25-1 to TRBJ1-4, with 8 bases lining up with TRBD1. The CDR3 is 14 amino acids. Per the germline V gene, CDR1 is MGHDK and CDR2 is SYGVNS. After removal of 5 bases from V and 8 bases from J, the junction contained 7 bases not matched to a gene.

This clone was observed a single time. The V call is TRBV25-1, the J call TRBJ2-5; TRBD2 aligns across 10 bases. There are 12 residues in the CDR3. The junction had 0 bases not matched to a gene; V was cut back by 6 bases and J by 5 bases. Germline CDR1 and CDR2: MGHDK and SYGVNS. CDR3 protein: CASRAGGETQYF. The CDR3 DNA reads TGTGCCAGCAGAGCGGGGGGGGAGACCCAGTACTTC.

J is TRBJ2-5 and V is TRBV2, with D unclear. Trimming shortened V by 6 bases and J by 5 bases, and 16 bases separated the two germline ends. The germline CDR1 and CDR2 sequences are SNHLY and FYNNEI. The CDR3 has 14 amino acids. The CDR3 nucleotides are TGTGCCAGCAGGGCCCCCCTGGCGAAGGAGACCCAGTACTTC. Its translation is CASRAPLAKETQYF.

CDR3 sequence reads: CASSALGTGGSYEQYF. The CDR3 coding sequence is TGTGCCAGCAGTGCCTTAGGGACAGGGGGCTCCTACGAGCAGTACTTC. The V call is TRBV2, the J call TRBJ2-7, with 11 bases fitting TRBD1. Losses at the gene ends were 4 bases for V and 0 bases for J; bases not matched to a gene: 5. CDR3 length: 16 amino acids. The germline V gene encodes CDR1 SNHLY and CDR2 FYNNEI. Full variable domain (outside the CDR3, taken from reference TRBV2 and TRBJ2-7): EPEVTQTPSHQVTQMGQEVILRCVPISNHLYFYWYRQILGQKVEFLVSFYNNEISEKSEIFDDQFSVERPDGSNFTLKIRSTKLEDSAMYFCASSALGTGGSYEQYFGPGTRLTVT.

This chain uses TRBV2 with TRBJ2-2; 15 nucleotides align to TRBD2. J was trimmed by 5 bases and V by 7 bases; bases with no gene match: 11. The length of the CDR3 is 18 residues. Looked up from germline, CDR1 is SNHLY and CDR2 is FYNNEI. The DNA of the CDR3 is TGTGCCAGCACATGGACTAGCGGGGGGGCTTCTATAACCGGGGAGCTGTTTTTT. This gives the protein CASTWTSGGASITGELFF.

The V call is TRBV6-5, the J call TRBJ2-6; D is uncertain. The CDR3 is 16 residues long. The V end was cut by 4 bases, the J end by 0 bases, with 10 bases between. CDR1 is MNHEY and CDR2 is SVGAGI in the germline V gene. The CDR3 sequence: CASSSHSRSGANVLTF. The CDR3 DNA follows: TGTGCCAGCAGTTCCCACTCCCGCTCTGGGGCCAACGTCCTGACTTTC.

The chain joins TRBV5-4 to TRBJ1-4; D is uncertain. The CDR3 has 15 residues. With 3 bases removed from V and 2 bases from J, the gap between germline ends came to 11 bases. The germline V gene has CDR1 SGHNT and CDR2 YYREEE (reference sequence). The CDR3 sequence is CASSSRTDTNEKLFF. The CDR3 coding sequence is TGTGCCAGCAGCTCCCGGACGGACACTAATGAAAAACTGTTTTTT.

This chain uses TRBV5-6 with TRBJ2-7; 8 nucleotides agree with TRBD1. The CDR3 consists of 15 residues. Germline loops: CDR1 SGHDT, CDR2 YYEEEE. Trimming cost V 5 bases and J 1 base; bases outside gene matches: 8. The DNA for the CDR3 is TGTGCCAGCAGGAGCCTAGGGACAGGTTCCTACGAGCAGTACGTC. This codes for CASRSLGTGSYEQYV.

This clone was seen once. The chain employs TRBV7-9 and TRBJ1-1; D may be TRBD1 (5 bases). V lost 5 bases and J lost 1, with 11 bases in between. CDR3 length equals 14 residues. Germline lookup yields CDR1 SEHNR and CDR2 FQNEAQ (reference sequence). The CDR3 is CASSRPDRNTEAFF. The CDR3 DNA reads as TGTGCCAGCAGCCGTCCCGACAGGAACACTGAAGCTTTCTTT. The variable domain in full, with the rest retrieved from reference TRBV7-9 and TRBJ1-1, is DTGVSQNPRHKITKRGQNVTFRCDPISEHNRLYWYRQTLGQGPEFLTYFQNEAQLEKSRLLSDRFSAERPKGSFSTLEIQRTEQGDSAMYLCASSRPDRNTEAFFGQGTRLTVV.

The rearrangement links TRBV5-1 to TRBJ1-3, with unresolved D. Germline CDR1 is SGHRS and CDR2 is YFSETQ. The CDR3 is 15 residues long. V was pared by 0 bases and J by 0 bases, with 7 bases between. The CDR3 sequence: CASSLDMISGNTIYF. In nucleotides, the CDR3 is TGCGCCAGCAGCTTGGACATGATCTCTGGAAACACCATATATTTT.

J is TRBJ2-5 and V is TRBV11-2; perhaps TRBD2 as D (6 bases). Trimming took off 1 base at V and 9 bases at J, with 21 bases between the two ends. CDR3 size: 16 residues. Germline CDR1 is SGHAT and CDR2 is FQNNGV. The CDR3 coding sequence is TGTGCCAGCAGCTTAGCTTTTTCTGCGGGGCTCCGGTCCCAGTACTTC. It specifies CASSLAFSAGLRSQYF.

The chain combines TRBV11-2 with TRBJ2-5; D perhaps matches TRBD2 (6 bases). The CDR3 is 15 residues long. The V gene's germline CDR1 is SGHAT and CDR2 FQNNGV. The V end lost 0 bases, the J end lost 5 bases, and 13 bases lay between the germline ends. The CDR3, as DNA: TGTGCCAGCAGCTTAGAACTAGCTGGGGGGGAGACCCAGTACTTC. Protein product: CASSLELAGGETQYF. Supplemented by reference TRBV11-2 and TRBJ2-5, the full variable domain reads EAGVAQSPRYKIIEKRQSVAFWCNPISGHATLYWYQQILGQGPKLLIQFQNNGVVDDSQLPKDRFSAERLKGVDSTLKIQPAKLEDSAVYLCASSLELAGGETQYFGPGTRLLVL.

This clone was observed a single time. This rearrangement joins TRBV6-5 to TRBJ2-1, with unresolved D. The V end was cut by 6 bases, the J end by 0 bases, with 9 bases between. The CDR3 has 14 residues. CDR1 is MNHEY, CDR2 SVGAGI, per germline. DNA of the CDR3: TGTGCCAGCAGGCGACTGAGCTCCTACAATGAGCAGTTCTTC. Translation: CASRRLSSYNEQFF.

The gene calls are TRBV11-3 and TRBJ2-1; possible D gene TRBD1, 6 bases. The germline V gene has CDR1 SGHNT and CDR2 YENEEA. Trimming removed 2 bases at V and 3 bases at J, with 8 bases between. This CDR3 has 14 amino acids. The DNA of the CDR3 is TGTGCCAGCAGCTTAACACAGGGCTACAATGAGCAGTTCTTC. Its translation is CASSLTQGYNEQFF.

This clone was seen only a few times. In DNA form, the CDR3 reads TGCGCCAGCAGCGTCACCACAGGGGGCCGGGGATCACCCCTCCACTTT. Residues: CASSVTTGGRGSPLHF. The gene calls are TRBV5-1 and TRBJ1-6, with TRBD1 identical over 9 bases. CDR3 length: 16 amino acids. In germline, CDR1 is SGHRS, CDR2 YFSETQ. The trim removed 4 bases at V and 10 bases at J, leaving 12 bases unmatched.

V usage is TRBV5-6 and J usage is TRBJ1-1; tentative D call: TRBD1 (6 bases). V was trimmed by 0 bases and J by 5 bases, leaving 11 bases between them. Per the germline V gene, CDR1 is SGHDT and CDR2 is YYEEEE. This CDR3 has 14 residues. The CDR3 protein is CASSLDRAGTEAFF. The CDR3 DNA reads TGTGCCAGCAGCTTGGACAGGGCGGGAACTGAAGCTTTCTTT.

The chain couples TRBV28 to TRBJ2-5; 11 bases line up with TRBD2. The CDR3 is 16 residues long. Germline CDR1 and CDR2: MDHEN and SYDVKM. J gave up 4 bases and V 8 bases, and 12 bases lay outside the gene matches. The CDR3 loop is CASGIAGGPLGETQYF. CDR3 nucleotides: TGTGCCAGCGGAATAGCGGGGGGGCCACTGGGAGAGACCCAGTACTTC. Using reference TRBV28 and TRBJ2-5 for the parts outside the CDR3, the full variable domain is DVKVTQSSRYLVKRTGEKVFLECVQDMDHENMFWYRQDPGLGLRLIYFSYDVKMKEKGDIPEGYSVSREKKERFSLILESASTNQTSMYLCASGIAGGPLGETQYFGPGTRLLVL.

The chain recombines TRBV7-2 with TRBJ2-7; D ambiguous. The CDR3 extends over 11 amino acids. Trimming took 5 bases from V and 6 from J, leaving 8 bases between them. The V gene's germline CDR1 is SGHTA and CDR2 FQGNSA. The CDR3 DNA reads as TGTGCCAGCAGCAGACATAGCGAGCAGTACGTC. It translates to CASSRHSEQYV.

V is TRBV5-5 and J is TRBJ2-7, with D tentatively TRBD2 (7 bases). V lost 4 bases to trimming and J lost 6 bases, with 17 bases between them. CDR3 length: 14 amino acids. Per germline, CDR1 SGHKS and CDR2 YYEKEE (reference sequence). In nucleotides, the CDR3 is TGTGCCAGCAGCCCAGGGGAGGGGCGCGGCGAGCAGTACTTC. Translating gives CASSPGEGRGEQYF.